This is a list of T cell receptor beta chains from one sample in a study of tumor and adjacent non-tumor tissue in lung cancer. In TCRdb, the multiplex PCR reads were re-called with MiXCR into one record per CDR3 protein. Of about 50,000 distinct CDR3 sequences listed, roughly 69% are singletons. Source material: distant non-tumor lung tissue. The receptors were gathered from a woman aged 55-75 years with non-small cell lung cancer. Each CDR3 is given with its conserved first and last residue. A D gene is named only where the DNA matches it firmly. Some rows mark clone size as missing; the rest say once, few, many or name a class of expanded clone.

V	D	J	size	length	DNA	CDR3
TRBV4-1	NA	TRBJ1-1	NA	15	TGCGCCAGCAGCCGAGGACCGGGGGCGAAGGCTGAAGCCTTCTTT	CASSRGPGAKAEAFF
TRBV12-3/TRBV12-4	NA	TRBJ1-5	many	14	TGTGCCAGCAGTCGGATCGACGGGAATCAGCCCCAGCATTTT	CASSRIDGNQPQHF
TRBV6-1	NA	TRBJ2-3	many	14	TGTGCCGGAAGTGGACAGTCAGGGGCAGATACGCAGTATTTT	CAGSGQSGADTQYF
TRBV6-5	NA	TRBJ1-1	NA	17	TGTGCCAGCAGTTACTCTACATGGGAAACGGGAAACACTGAAGCTTTCTTT	CASSYSTWETGNTEAFF
TRBV4-2	NA	TRBJ2-1	NA	15	TGTGCCAGCACTAGAGGGTGTAGCTCCTACAATGAGCAGTTCTTC	CASTRGCSSYNEQFF
TRBV21-1	NA	TRBJ2-3	NA	13	TGTGCCAGCAGCTTGGGGGGAGATCAGCCTCAGTATTTT	CASSLGGDQPQYF
TRBV13	NA	TRBJ2-3	NA	13	TGTGCCGGCACTTGGGGACGCACAGATACGCAGTATTTT	CAGTWGRTDTQYF
TRBV4-3	TRBD2	TRBJ2-3	NA	15	TGCGCCAGCAGCCAAGGGACTAGCGGGGCAGGTACGTGGTATTTT	CASSQGTSGAGTWYF
TRBV4-1	TRBD2	TRBJ2-2	NA	20	TGCGCCAGCAGCCAAGAGCGGTTAAGGACTAGTAATAGGAACACCGGGGAGCTGCTTTTT	CASSQERLRTSNRNTGELLF
TRBV30	NA	TRBJ1-5	NA	14	TGTGCCTGGAGGTCTCAGGCAGGGAATCAGCCCCAGCATTTT	CAWRSQAGNQPQHF
TRBV4-2	TRBD2	TRBJ2-2	NA	16	TGTGCCAGCAGCCACGGTGCGGGGGGGAACACCGGAGAGCTGTTTTTT	CASSHGAGGNTGELFF
TRBV6-5	TRBD1	TRBJ2-1	NA	17	TGTACCAGCAGTCCCTCGGGCATGGGACAGGGAAACCGTGAGCAGTTTTTC	CTSSPSGMGQGNREQFF
TRBV4-3	TRBD2	TRBJ2-7	NA	15	TGCGCCAGTAGCCTGCGAGTAGCGGGAACCTACGGGCAGTACTTC	CASSLRVAGTYGQYF
TRBV20-1	TRBD2	TRBJ2-5	NA	14	TGCAGTGCTAGTGCTAGCGGGGTGCGAGAGACCCAGTACTTC	CSASASGVRETQYF
TRBV28	TRBD1	TRBJ2-5	many	14	TGTGCCAGCAGCTCAATGACAGGGTCAGAGACCCAGTACTTC	CASSSMTGSETQYF
TRBV28	TRBD1	TRBJ1-4	NA	15	TGTACCAGCAGTTTAGGACAGGGGGCTAATGATATACTGTTTTTT	CTSSLGQGANDILFF
TRBV28	NA	TRBJ1-2	NA	14	TGTACCAGCGGCTCCAGGAGGGGCGCCTATGGCTACACCTTC	CTSGSRRGAYGYTF
TRBV6-2/TRBV6-3	NA	TRBJ1-1	NA	14	TGTGCCAGCAGTGCCTCGTTGTCCGCCTTGGTGGCTTTCTTT	CASSASLSALVAFF
TRBV6-6	NA	TRBJ1-1	NA	13	TGTGCCAGCAACACGGAGGGGAACACTGTAGCTTTCTTT	CASNTEGNTVAFF
TRBV24-1	NA	TRBJ1-1	once	13	TGTGCCACCAGTCTTAGGGCAGCAACTGAAGATTTCTTT	CATSLRAATEDFF
TRBV11-1	TRBD2	TRBJ2-1	NA	14	TGTGCCGGCAGCTTATACGGGGGGAGGGATGAGCAGTTCTTC	CAGSLYGGRDEQFF
TRBV2	TRBD2	TRBJ2-3	NA	15	TGTGACAGCAGGAGGACTAGCGGGGCCGCAGATACGCAGTATTTT	CDSRRTSGAADTQYF
TRBV6-2/TRBV6-3	NA	TRBJ2-1	NA	11	TGTGCCAGCAGTCCTGCCAATGAGCGGTTCTTC	CASSPANERFF
TRBV11-1	NA	TRBJ2-1	NA	17	TGTGCCAGCAGTCGGAGTTTAACAGCGAGCTCCTACAATGAGCAGTTCTTC	CASSRSLTASSYNEQFF
TRBV7-3	NA	TRBJ2-3	NA	14	TGTGCCAGCAGCTTAACTAGACGCACAGGTACGCAGTATTTT	CASSLTRRTGTQYF
TRBV11-2	NA	TRBJ2-7	NA	13	TGTGCCAGCAGCTTAGAGAGGATGGGACGGCGAAACTTC	CASSLERMGRRNF
TRBV4-3	NA	TRBJ2-2	once	16	TGCGCCAGCAGCCGAGATTGGAACGAAATCACCAGGGAGCTGTTTTTT	CASSRDWNEITRELFF
TRBV6-1	NA	TRBJ2-7	many	11	TGTGCCAGCACGTTGGAACGGAAGCAGTACTTC	CASTLERKQYF
TRBV11-3	NA	TRBJ1-1	medium-sized	13	TGTGCCAGCAGGTCGGACGGTAACACTGAAGCTTTCTTT	CASRSDGNTEAFF
TRBV6-2/TRBV6-3	NA	TRBJ1-1	NA	14	TGTGCCAGCAGCTACATGGACGGGAACACTGAAGCTTTCTTT	CASSYMDGNTEAFF
TRBV11-1	NA	TRBJ1-2	few	14	TGTGCCAGCAGCTTAGGCCGGTCGGCAGATGGCTACACCTTC	CASSLGRSADGYTF
TRBV28	NA	TRBJ1-4	many	14	TGTGCCAGCAGCAGACAGCCAACTAATGAAAAACTGTTTTTT	CASSRQPTNEKLFF
TRBV29-1	NA	TRBJ1-1	once	12	TGCAGCGCCTCCCTCTGGGACAATGAAGCTTTCTTT	CSASLWDNEAFF
TRBV11-2	NA	TRBJ2-7	NA	15	TGTGCCAGCAGCCTAACCCTACCCTCGGCTCATGAGCAGTACTTC	CASSLTLPSAHEQYF
TRBV29-1	TRBD1	TRBJ1-2	once	15	TGCAGTCCCCAGGGGGTCGGGATTCCTAACTATGGCTACACCTTC	CSPQGVGIPNYGYTF
TRBV29-1	NA	TRBJ1-1	NA	14	TGCAGCGTTGAAGCGGGGATGGGGAACACTGAAGCTTTCTTT	CSVEAGMGNTEAFF
TRBV12-3/TRBV12-4	TRBD1	TRBJ1-1	NA	15	TGTGCCAGCAGATTATCCCGGACAGGGGTAGCTGAAGCTCTCTTT	CASRLSRTGVAEALF
TRBV24-1	TRBD1	TRBJ2-1	many	16	TGTGCCACCAGTGAACCCAGGGGGCGGTTGGAAGGTGAGCAGTTCTTC	CATSEPRGRLEGEQFF
TRBV6-1	TRBD1	TRBJ2-4	NA	18	TGTGTCAGTAGTGAACGGGGACAGGGGGCCGTGGGCAAAAACATTCAGTACTTC	CVSSERGQGAVGKNIQYF
TRBV29-1	NA	TRBJ2-1	hyperexpanded	12	TGCAGCGTTGGCCACAGGGCGGGTGAGCAGTTCTTC	CSVGHRAGEQFF
TRBV6-1	NA	TRBJ1-1	NA	13	TGTGCCAGCAGCGAACTGGGGGCCACTGAAGCTTTCTTT	CASSELGATEAFF
TRBV6-2/TRBV6-3	NA	TRBJ2-3	NA	14	TGTGCCAGCAACCTGGGGGAAGAGACAGATACGCAATATTTT	CASNLGEETDTQYF
TRBV12-3/TRBV12-4	TRBD1	TRBJ2-3	NA	16	TGTGCCAGTAATTCAAGCGGGACAGGGGCGACAGATACGCAGTATTTT	CASNSSGTGATDTQYF
TRBV12-3/TRBV12-4	NA	TRBJ1-2	NA	15	TGTGCCAGCAGGTCCGGGACAACATCTAACTATGGCTACACCTTC	CASRSGTTSNYGYTF